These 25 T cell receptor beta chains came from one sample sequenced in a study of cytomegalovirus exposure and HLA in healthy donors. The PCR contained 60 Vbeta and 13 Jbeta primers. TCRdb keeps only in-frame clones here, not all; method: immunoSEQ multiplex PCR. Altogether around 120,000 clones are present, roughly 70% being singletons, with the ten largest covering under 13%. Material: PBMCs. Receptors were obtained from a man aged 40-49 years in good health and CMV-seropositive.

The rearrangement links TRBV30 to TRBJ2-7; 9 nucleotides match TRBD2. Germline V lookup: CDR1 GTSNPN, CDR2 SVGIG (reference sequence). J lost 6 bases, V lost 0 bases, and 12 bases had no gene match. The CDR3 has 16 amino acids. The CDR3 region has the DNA TGTGCCTGGAGTGTTCCCGGCGGGAGGGCCGAGGCCGAGCAGTACTTC. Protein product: CAWSVPGGRAEAEQYF.

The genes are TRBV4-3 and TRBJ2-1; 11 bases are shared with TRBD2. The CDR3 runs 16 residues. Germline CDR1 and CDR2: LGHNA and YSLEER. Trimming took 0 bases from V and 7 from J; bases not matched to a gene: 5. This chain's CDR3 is CASSQDVAGGPNEQFF. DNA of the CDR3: TGCGCCAGCAGCCAAGATGTAGCGGGAGGGCCAAATGAGCAGTTCTTC.

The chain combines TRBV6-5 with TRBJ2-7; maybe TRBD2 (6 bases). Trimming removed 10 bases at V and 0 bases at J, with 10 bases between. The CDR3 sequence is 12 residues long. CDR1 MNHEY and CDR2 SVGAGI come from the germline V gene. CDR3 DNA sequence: TGTGCCACTGCGGGGAGCTCCTACGAGCAGTACTTC. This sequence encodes CATAGSSYEQYF.

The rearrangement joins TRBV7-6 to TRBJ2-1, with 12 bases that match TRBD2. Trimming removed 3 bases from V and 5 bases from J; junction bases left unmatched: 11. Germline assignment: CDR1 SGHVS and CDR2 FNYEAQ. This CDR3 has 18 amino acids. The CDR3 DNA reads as TGTGCCAGCAGCTTCTCAAAAGGACTAGCGGGAACCGACAATGAGCAGTTCTTC. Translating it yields CASSFSKGLAGTDNEQFF.

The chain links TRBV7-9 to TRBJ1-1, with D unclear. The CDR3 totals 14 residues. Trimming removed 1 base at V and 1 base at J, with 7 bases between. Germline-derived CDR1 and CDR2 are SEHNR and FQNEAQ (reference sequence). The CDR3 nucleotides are TGTGCCAGCAGCTTAGTAGCGGGGAACACTGAAGCTTTCTTT. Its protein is CASSLVAGNTEAFF.

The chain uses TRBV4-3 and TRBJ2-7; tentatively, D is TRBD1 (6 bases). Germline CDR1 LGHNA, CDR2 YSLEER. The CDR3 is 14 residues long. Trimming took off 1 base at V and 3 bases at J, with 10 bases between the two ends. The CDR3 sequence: CASSQGRGYYEQYF. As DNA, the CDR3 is TGCGCCAGCAGCCAAGGCAGGGGATACTACGAGCAGTACTTC.

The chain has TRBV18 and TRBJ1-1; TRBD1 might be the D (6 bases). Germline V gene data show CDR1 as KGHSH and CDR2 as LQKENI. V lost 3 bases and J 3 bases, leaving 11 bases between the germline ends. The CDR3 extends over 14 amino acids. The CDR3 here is CASSPRDTHTEAFF. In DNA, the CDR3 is TGTGCCAGCTCACCTAGGGACACCCACACTGAAGCTTTCTTT. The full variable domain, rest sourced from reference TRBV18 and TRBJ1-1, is NAGVMQNPRHLVRRRGQEARLRCSPMKGHSHVYWYRQLPEEGLKFMVYLQKENIIDESGMPKERFSAEFPKEGPSILRIQQVVRGDSAAYFCASSPRDTHTEAFFGQGTRLTVV.

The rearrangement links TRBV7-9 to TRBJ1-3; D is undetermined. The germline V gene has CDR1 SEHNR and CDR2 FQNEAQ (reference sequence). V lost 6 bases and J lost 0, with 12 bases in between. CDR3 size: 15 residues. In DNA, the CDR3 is TGTGCCAGCAGACTTACCGGGAGCTCTGGAAACACCATATATTTT. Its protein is CASRLTGSSGNTIYF.

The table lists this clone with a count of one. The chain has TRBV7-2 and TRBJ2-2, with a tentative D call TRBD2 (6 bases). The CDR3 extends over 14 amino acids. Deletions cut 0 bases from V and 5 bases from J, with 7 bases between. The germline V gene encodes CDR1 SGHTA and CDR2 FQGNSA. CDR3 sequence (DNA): TGTGCCAGCAGCTTAGCGGGAGGTACCGGGGAGCTGTTTTTT. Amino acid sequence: CASSLAGGTGELFF.

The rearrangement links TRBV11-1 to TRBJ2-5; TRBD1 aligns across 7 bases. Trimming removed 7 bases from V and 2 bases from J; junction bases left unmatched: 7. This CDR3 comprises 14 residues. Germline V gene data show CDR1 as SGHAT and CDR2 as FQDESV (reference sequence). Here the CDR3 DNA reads TGTGCCAGCACCTACCGGGACAGACAAGAGACCCAGTACTTC. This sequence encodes CASTYRDRQETQYF.

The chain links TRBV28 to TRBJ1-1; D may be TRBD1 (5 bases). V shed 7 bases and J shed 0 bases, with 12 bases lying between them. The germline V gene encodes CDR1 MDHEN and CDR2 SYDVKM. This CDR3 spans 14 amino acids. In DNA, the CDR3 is TGTGCCAGCACCCAGGGAGGCATGAACACTGAAGCTTTCTTT. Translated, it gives CASTQGGMNTEAFF.

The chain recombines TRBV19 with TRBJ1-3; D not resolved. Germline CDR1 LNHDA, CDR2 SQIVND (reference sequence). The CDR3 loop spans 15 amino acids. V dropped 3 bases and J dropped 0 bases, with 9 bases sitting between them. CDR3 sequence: CASSILPSSGNTIYF. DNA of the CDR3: TGTGCCAGTAGTATTCTCCCCAGCTCTGGAAACACCATATATTTT.

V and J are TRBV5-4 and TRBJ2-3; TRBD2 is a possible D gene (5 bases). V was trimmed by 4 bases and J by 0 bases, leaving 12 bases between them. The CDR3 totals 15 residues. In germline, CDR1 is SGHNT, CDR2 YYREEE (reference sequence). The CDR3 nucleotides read TGTGCCAGCAGCGGAATTAGCGCCAGCACAGATACGCAGTATTTT. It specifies CASSGISASTDTQYF.

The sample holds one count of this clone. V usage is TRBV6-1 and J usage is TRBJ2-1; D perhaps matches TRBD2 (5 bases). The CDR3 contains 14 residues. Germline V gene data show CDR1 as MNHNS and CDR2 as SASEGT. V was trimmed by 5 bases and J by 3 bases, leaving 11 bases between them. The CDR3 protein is CASSQTGSYNEQFF. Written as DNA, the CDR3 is TGTGCCAGCAGTCAAACGGGGAGCTACAATGAGCAGTTCTTC.

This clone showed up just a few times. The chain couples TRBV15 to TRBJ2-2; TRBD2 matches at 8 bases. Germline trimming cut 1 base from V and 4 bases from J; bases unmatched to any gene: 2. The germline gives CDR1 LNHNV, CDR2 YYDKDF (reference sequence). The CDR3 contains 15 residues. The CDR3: CATSRAAGGTGELFF. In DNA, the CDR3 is TGTGCCACCAGCAGAGCGGCGGGAGGCACCGGGGAGCTGTTTTTT.

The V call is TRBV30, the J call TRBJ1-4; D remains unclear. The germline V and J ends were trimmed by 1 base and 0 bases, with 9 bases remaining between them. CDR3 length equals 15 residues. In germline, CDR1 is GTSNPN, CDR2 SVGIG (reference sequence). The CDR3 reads CAWSGDGATNEKLFF. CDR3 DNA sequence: TGTGCCTGGAGTGGAGACGGGGCAACTAATGAAAAACTGTTTTTT.

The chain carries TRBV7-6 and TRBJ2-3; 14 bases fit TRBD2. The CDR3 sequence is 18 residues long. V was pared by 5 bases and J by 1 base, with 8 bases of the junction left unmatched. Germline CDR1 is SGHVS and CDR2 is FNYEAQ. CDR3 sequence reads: CASSRGLAGEAGTDTQYF. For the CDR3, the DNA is TGTGCCAGCAGCCGGGGACTAGCGGGAGAGGCGGGCACAGATACGCAGTATTTT. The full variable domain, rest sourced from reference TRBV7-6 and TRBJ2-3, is GAGVSQSPRYKVTKRGQDVALRCDPISGHVSLYWYRQALGQGPEFLTYFNYEAQQDKSGLPNDRFSAERPEGSISTLTIQRTEQRDSAMYRCASSRGLAGEAGTDTQYFGPGTRLTVL.

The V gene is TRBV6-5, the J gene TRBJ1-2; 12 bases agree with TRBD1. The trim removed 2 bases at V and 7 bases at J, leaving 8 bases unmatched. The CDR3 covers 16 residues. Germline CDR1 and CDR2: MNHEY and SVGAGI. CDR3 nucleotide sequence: TGTGCCAGCAGTTACACACAGGGACAGGGGGCCTTTGGCTACACCTTC. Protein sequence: CASSYTQGQGAFGYTF.

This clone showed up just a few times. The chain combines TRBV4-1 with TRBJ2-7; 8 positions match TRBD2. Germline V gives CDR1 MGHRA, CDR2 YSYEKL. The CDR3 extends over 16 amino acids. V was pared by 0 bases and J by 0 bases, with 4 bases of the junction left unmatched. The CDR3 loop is CASSQDSSGSSYEQYF. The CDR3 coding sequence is TGCGCCAGCAGCCAAGATTCGAGCGGGAGCTCCTACGAGCAGTACTTC.

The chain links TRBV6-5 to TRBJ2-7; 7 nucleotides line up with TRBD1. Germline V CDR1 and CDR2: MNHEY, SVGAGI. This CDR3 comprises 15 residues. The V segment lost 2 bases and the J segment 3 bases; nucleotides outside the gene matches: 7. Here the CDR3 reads CASSYRQGSVYEQYF. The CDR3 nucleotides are TGTGCCAGCAGTTACCGACAGGGTTCGGTCTACGAGCAGTACTTC.

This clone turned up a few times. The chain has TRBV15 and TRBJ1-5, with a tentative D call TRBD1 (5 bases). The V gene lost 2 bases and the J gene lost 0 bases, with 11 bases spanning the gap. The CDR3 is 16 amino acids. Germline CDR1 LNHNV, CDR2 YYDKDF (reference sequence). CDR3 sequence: CATSRQTGYSNQPQHF. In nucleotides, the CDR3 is TGTGCCACCAGCAGACAAACAGGCTATAGCAATCAGCCCCAGCATTTT. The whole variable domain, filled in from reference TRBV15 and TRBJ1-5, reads DAMVIQNPRYQVTQFGKPVTLSCSQTLNHNVMYWYQQKSSQAPKLLFHYYDKDFNNEADTPDNFQSRRPNTSFCFLDIRSPGLGDTAMYLCATSRQTGYSNQPQHFGDGTRLSIL.

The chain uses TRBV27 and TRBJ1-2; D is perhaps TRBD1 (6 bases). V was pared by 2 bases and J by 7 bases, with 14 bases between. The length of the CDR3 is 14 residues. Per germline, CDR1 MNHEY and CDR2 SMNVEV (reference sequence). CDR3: CASSLAGRGTGYTF. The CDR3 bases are TGTGCCAGCAGTTTAGCCGGCAGGGGCACTGGCTACACCTTC.

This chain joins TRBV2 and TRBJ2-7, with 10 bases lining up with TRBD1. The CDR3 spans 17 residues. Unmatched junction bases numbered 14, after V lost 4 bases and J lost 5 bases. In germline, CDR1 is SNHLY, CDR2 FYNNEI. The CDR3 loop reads CASSGGETGGVWDEQYF. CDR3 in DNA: TGTGCCAGCAGTGGTGGGGAGACAGGGGGCGTTTGGGACGAGCAGTACTTC.

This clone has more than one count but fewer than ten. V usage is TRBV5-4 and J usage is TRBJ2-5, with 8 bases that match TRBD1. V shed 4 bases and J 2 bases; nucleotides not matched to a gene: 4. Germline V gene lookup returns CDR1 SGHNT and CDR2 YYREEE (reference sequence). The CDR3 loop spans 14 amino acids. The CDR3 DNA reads TGTGCCAGCAGCCAGGACAGGGTTCAAGAGACCCAGTACTTC. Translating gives CASSQDRVQETQYF.

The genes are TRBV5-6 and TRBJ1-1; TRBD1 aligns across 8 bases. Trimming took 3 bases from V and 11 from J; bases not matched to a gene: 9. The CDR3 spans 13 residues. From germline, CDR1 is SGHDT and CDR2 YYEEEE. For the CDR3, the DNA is TGTGCCAGCAGCTCGACCACGGACAGGGACGCTTTCTTT. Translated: CASSSTTDRDAFF.